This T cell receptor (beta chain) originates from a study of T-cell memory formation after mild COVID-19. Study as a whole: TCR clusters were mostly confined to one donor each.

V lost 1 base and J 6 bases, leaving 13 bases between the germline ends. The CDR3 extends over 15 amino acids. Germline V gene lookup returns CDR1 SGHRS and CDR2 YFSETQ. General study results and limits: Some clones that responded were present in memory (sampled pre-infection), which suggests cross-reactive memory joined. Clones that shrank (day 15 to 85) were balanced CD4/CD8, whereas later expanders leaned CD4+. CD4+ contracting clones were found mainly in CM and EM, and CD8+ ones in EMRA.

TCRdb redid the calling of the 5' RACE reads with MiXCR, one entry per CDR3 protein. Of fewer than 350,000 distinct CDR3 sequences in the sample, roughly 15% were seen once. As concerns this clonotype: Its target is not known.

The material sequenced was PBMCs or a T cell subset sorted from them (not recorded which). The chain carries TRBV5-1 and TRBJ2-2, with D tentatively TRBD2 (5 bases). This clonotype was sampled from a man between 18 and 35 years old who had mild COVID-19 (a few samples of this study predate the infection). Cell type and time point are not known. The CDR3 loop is CASSLWAEGAGELFF. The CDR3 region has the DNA TGCGCCAGCAGCTTGTGGGCAGAGGGAGCCGGGGAGCTGTTTTTT.